The 23 T cell receptor beta chains below were found in one sample sequenced in a study of identical twins. TCRdb used MiXCR to reprocess the 5' RACE reads, holding one entry per CDR3 protein. In the table there are fewer than 250,000 distinct CDR3 sequences, around 6.6% of which are singletons. Separately, the same data were catalogued under a study of yellow fever vaccine responses in identical twins.

Sequencing was performed on memory (CD45RO+) T cells sorted from blood. The source is a woman younger than 35 in good health.

The table lists this clonotype with a few counts. The genes are TRBV20-1 and TRBJ2-1; 10 positions agree with TRBD1. This CDR3 has 18 residues. V lost 4 bases and J lost 0; bases outside the gene matches: 12. Germline CDR1 DFQATT, CDR2 SNEGSKA (reference sequence). CDR3 DNA: TGCAGTGCTATCCCCGGGACAGGGGAGACAAGCTCCTACAATGAGCAGTTCTTC. This translates into CSAIPGTGETSSYNEQFF.

This clonotype was seen a few times. The chain uses TRBV7-9 and TRBJ2-2; D possibly corresponds to TRBD1 (6 bases). Germline V CDR1 and CDR2: SEHNR, FQNEAQ (reference sequence). The CDR3 consists of 14 residues. V lost 5 bases to trimming and J lost 8 bases, with 15 bases between them. In nucleotides, the CDR3 is TGTGCCAGCAGCACCGGGACAACCGCAGGGGAGCTGTTTTTT. Protein: CASSTGTTAGELFF.

This clonotype was seen repeatedly, ten times or more. The rearrangement links TRBV4-1 to TRBJ1-1, with D hard to call. The CDR3 has 15 amino acids. Germline V CDR1 and CDR2: MGHRA, YSYEKL. The V and J ends lost 0 bases and 2 bases respectively, with 10 bases between them. The CDR3 DNA reads TGCGCCAGCAGCCAAGATGAACAGCCAAACACTGAAGCTTTCTTT. As protein: CASSQDEQPNTEAFF.

This clonotype appeared many times. CDR3 sequence (DNA): TGTGCCGCCAGCCCATCATTCTACAATGAGCAGTTCTTC. Its translation is CAASPSFYNEQFF. The chain combines TRBV6-1 with TRBJ2-1; D ambiguous. V lost 11 bases to trimming and J lost 3 bases, with 14 bases between them. Germline lookup yields CDR1 MNHNS and CDR2 SASEGT. The CDR3 has 13 residues.

This clonotype was observed a few times. The rearrangement joins TRBV14 to TRBJ1-2, with D possibly matching TRBD1 (5 bases). The CDR3 runs to 14 residues. Germline V gives CDR1 SGHDN, CDR2 FVKESK. Trimming removed 0 bases at V and 6 bases at J, with 11 bases between. The CDR3 DNA reads TGTGCCAGCAGCCAAGAACGACAGATACATGGCTACACCTTC. Its protein is CASSQERQIHGYTF.

This clonotype showed up many times. The rearrangement uses TRBV5-1 and TRBJ1-4; D gene unclear. V was pared by 3 bases and J by 5 bases, with 8 bases between. Germline V CDR1 and CDR2: SGHRS, YFSETQ. The CDR3 extends over 13 amino acids. CDR3 sequence: CASSSIQNEKLFF. The CDR3 DNA reads TGCGCCAGCAGCTCCATCCAGAATGAAAAACTGTTTTTT.

This chain links TRBV4-2 with TRBJ2-2, with D maybe TRBD2 (6 bases). The CDR3 covers 15 residues. Deletions cut 0 bases from V and 5 bases from J, with 10 bases between. Looked up from germline, CDR1 is LGHNA and CDR2 is YNFKEQ. The CDR3 spells CASSQEGAGTGELFF. CDR3 in DNA: TGTGCCAGCAGCCAAGAAGGGGCGGGGACCGGGGAGCTGTTTTTT.

The V gene is TRBV6-2 or TRBV6-3, the J gene TRBJ2-7; D not certain. Germline V gives CDR1 MNHEY, CDR2 SVGEGT. The V end lost 5 bases, the J end lost 4 bases, and 18 bases lay between the germline ends. The CDR3 consists of 15 residues. The CDR3 here is CASSDTQLVNYEQYF. For the CDR3, the DNA is TGTGCCAGCAGTGATACCCAGCTCGTCAATTACGAGCAGTACTTC.

This clonotype was counted ten times or more. CDR3 residues: CATTRGQGQGLPQHF. In nucleotides, the CDR3 is TGTGCCACCACCCGGGGACAGGGCCAAGGGTTGCCCCAGCATTTT. V gene TRBV15 combines with J gene TRBJ1-5; TRBD1 matches 9 bases. This CDR3 is 15 amino acids long. CDR1 and CDR2 from the germline V gene are LNHNV and YYDKDF (reference sequence). J was trimmed by 9 bases and V by 7 bases; bases with no gene match: 13.

This chain links TRBV20-1 with TRBJ2-1; a weak D match, TRBD1 (5 bases). The CDR3 covers 14 residues. Germline V gives CDR1 DFQATT, CDR2 SNEGSKA (reference sequence). V lost 6 bases, J lost 2 bases, and 14 bases lay in between. The CDR3 sequence is CSAPDIPPYNEQFF. CDR3 sequence (DNA): TGCAGTGCACCGGACATCCCTCCCTACAATGAGCAGTTCTTC.

This chain uses TRBV23-1 with TRBJ2-7, with D perhaps TRBD1 (6 bases). TRBV23-1 is given ORF status, its function remaining uncertain. The CDR3 totals 16 residues. V lost 6 bases to trimming and J lost 0 bases, with 18 bases between them. The CDR3: CASRSLGTWSSYEQYF. The CDR3 DNA is TGCGCCAGCAGAAGCCTAGGGACATGGAGCTCCTACGAGCAGTACTTC.

The V and J genes are TRBV7-3 and TRBJ2-1; 13 bases match TRBD2. CDR3 length: 15 residues. V lost 4 bases to trimming and J lost 7 bases; unmatched junction nucleotides: 4. Per the germline V gene, CDR1 is SGHTA and CDR2 is FQGTGA. Here the CDR3 reads CASSSLAGGLNEQFF. The CDR3 coding sequence is TGTGCCAGCAGCTCACTAGCGGGAGGGTTAAATGAGCAGTTCTTC.

In its sample, this clonotype was seen many times. This rearrangement joins TRBV5-1 to TRBJ2-7, with D possibly TRBD2 on 6 matching bases. Per germline, CDR1 SGHRS and CDR2 YFSETQ. Trimming left V 5 bases short and J 3 bases short, with 21 bases between. The CDR3 runs to 16 residues. CDR3 loop: CASRPKAGPGNYEQYF. The DNA for the CDR3 is TGCGCCAGCAGGCCCAAAGCGGGCCCCGGGAACTACGAGCAGTACTTC.

This clonotype was found a few times. V and J are TRBV20-1 and TRBJ2-1; D gene uncertain. The CDR3 runs to 14 residues. Trimming pared 3 bases from V and 4 bases from J, leaving 13 bases between. Germline CDR1 is DFQATT and CDR2 is SNEGSKA (reference sequence). The CDR3 DNA is TGCAGTGCTAGGTCGAGCCCGAAATACAATGAGCAGTTCTTC. The encoded protein is CSARSSPKYNEQFF.

Ten or more counts support this clonotype. The rearrangement links TRBV7-9 to TRBJ1-2, with 9 positions matching TRBD1. Per germline, CDR1 SEHNR and CDR2 FQNEAQ (reference sequence). The CDR3 runs to 15 residues. V was clipped by 5 bases and J by 2 bases; unmatched bases: 6. The CDR3 region is CASSPQGASNYGYTF. For the CDR3, the DNA is TGTGCCAGCAGCCCACAGGGGGCCTCCAACTATGGCTACACCTTC.

This clonotype was picked up many times. The chain employs TRBV3-1 and TRBJ1-6; 12 bases are a match to TRBD1. From germline, CDR1 is LGHDT and CDR2 YNNKEL (reference sequence). The CDR3 totals 17 residues. The trim removed 4 bases at V and 6 bases at J, leaving 7 bases unmatched. The CDR3 region is CASSPGTGGASNSPLHF. CDR3 nucleotides: TGTGCCAGCAGCCCCGGGACAGGGGGCGCGAGTAATTCACCCCTCCACTTT. Filled out from reference TRBV3-1 and TRBJ1-6, the complete variable domain reads DTAVSQTPKYLVTQMGNDKSIKCEQNLGHDTMYWYKQDSKKFLKIMFSYNNKELIINETVPNRFSPKSPDKAHLNLHINSLELGDSAVYFCASSPGTGGASNSPLHFGNGTRLTVT.

In its sample, this clonotype was seen many times. The genes are TRBV28 and TRBJ2-5; D is unclear. Germline CDR1 MDHEN, CDR2 SYDVKM. Trimming stripped 8 bases from V and 4 bases from J, with 5 bases between. The CDR3 totals 10 residues. The CDR3 is CASQRETQYF. The CDR3 DNA is TGTGCCAGCCAAAGAGAGACCCAGTACTTC.

This clonotype occurred many times. This chain connects TRBV7-2 to TRBJ1-5; D is unresolved. This CDR3 has 12 amino acids. Germline V lookup: CDR1 SGHTA, CDR2 FQGNSA. Trimming took off 3 bases at V and 7 bases at J, with 7 bases between the two ends. This chain's CDR3 is CASSFRGQPQHF. The CDR3 nucleotides are TGTGCCAGCAGCTTTCGAGGGCAGCCCCAGCATTTT.

This clonotype has at least ten counts. V and J are TRBV3-1 and TRBJ1-5, with unresolved D. Germline V gives CDR1 LGHDT, CDR2 YNNKEL (reference sequence). Between the trimmed V and J ends, which lost 5 bases and 5 bases, there was a span of 16 bases. This CDR3 is 15 amino acids long. CDR3 amino acids: CASSTASSGDQPQHF. The CDR3 DNA is TGTGCCAGCAGCACTGCTTCCTCAGGTGATCAGCCCCAGCATTTT.

This clonotype was observed at least ten times. The chain couples TRBV12-3 or TRBV12-4 to TRBJ2-7; D might be TRBD1 (5 bases). There are 14 residues in the CDR3. With 4 bases removed from V and 3 bases from J, the gap between germline ends came to 13 bases. The CDR3 nucleotides are TGTGCCAGCAGTTCAGGAACAGGAAACTACGAGCAGTACGTC. It is translated as CASSSGTGNYEQYV.

This clonotype showed up just a few times. The gene calls are TRBV6-1 and TRBJ2-6; D call uncertain. The germline V and J ends were trimmed by 5 bases and 1 base, with 3 bases remaining between them. Germline CDR1 reads MNHNS; CDR2 reads SASEGT. CDR3 size: 13 residues. The CDR3 sequence is CASSTSGANVLTF. CDR3 coding DNA: TGTGCCAGCAGTACGTCTGGGGCCAACGTCCTGACTTTC.

The rearrangement joins TRBV20-1 to TRBJ2-1; D gene uncertain. Germline lookup yields CDR1 DFQATT and CDR2 SNEGSKA (reference sequence). V lost 7 bases to trimming and J lost 2 bases, with 6 bases between them. The CDR3 covers 11 residues. Here the CDR3 DNA reads TGCAGTGTATGCCCCTACAATGAGCAGTTCTTC. It is translated as CSVCPYNEQFF.

The table lists this clonotype with many counts. The chain recombines TRBV7-2 with TRBJ2-5, with 10 bases lining up with TRBD2. In germline, CDR1 is SGHTA, CDR2 FQGNSA. The CDR3 is 14 amino acids. The trim removed 3 bases at V and 7 bases at J, leaving 5 bases unmatched. The chain's CDR3 is CASSFSSGGRTQYF. The CDR3 DNA follows: TGTGCCAGCAGCTTTTCTAGCGGGGGACGGACCCAGTACTTC.